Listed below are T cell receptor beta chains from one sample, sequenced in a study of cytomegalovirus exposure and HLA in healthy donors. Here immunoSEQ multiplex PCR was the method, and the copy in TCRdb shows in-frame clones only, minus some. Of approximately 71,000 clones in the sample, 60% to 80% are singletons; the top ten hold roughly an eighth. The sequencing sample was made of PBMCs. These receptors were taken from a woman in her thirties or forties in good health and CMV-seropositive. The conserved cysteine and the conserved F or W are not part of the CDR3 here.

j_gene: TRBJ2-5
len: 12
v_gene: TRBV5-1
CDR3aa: ASSLEGQGETQY

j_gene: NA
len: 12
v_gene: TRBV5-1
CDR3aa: ASSPRTGLNEQY

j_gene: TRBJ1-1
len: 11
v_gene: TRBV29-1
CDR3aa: SVEGGRNTEAF

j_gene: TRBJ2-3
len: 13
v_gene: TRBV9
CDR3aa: ASSGRAGGTDTQY

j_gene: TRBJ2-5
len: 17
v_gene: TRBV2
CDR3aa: ASSLLTAGGKWYQETQY

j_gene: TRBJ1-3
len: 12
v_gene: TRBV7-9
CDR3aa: ASSLDGTGNTIY

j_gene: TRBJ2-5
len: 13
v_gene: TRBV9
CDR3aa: ASSGGLAGSRTQY

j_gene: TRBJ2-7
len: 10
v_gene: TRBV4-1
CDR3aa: ASSQPPGFQY

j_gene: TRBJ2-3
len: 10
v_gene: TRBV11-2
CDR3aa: ASSLVVDTQY

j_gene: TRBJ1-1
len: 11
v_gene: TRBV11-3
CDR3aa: ASSFTQTSEAF

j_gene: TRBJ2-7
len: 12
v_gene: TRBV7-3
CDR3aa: ASSLRDSYYEQY

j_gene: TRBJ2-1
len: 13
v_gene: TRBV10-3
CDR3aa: AISGGTGDYNEQF

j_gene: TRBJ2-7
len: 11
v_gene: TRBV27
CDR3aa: ASSFGLAYEQY

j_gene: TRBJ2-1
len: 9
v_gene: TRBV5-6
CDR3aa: ASSLVGSEF

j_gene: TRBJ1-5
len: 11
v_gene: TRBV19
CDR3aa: ASSVGFSQPQH

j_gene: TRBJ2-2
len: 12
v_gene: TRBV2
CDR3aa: ASSSGTNTGELF

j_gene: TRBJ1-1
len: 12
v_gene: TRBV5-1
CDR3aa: ASSWWTGNTEAF

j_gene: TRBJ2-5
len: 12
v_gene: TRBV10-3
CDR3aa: AIRGQGVQETQY

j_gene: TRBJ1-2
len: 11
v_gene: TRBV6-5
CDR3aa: ASSYTGIYGYT

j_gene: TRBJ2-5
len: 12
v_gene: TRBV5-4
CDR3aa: ASSTRTGEETQY

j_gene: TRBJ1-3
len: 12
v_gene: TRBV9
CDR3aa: ASSVAVTGNTIY

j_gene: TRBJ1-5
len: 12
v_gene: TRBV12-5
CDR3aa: ASGLAQTWQPQH

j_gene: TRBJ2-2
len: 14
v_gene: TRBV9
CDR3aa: ASSVRGIPSTGELF

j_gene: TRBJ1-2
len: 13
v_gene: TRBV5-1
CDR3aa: ASSLAGGQPYGYT

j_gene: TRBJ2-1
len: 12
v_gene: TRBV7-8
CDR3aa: ASNLQGPHNEQF

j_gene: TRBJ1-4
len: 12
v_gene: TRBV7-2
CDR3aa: ASSLVSGGEKLF

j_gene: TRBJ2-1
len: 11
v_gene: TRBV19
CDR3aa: ASSSGGWDEQF

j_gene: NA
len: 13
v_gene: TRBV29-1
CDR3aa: SAQLLRQGAGEQY

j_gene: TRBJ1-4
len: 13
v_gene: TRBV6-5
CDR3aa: ASRSRGDLWEKLF

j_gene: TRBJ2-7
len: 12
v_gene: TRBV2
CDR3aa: ASSERVRLSEQY

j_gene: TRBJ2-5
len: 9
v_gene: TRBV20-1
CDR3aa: SARQGETQY

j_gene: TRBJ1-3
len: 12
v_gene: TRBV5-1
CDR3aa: ASRPTAQGYTIY

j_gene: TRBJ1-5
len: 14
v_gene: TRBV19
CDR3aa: ASSPQGPGGNQPQH

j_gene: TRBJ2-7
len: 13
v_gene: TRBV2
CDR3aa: ASSELGLGPYEQY

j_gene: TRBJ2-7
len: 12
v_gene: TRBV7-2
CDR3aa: ASSLRSPGYEQY

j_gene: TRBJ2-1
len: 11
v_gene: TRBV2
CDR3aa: ASSQGRRYEQF

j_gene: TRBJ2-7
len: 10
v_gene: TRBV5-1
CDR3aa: ASSGQGYEQY

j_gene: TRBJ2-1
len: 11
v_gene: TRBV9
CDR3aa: ASSLGQDNEQF

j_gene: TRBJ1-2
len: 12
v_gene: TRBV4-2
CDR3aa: ASSQDLWEWGYT

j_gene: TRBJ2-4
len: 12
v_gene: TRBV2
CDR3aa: ASSDRAAKNIQY

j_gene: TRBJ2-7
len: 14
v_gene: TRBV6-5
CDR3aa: ASSYATGQLTYEQY

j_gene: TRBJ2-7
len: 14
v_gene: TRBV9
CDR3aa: ASSVSPSRAIYEQY

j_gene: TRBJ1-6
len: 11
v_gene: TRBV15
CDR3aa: ATSPEGDSPLH

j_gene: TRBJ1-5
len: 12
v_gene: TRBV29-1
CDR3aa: SATDSESNQPQH

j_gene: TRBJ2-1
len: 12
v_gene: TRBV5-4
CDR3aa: ASSQDSVGNEQF

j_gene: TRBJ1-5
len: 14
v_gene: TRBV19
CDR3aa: ASSIIGEESNQPQH

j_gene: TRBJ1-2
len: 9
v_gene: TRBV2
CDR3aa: ASGQDYGYT

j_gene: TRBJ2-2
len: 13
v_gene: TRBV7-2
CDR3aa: ASSLVSTGTGELF

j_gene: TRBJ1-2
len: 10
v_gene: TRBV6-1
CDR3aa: ASSELDRGYT

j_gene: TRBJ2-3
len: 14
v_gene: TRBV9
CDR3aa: ASTRTGSTSTDTQY

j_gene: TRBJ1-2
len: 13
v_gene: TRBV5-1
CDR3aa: ASSPGGHDNYGYT

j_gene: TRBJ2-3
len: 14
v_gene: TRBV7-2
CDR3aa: ASSVLAGGSTDTQY

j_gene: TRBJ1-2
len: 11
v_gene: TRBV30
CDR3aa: AWRQGLYYGYT